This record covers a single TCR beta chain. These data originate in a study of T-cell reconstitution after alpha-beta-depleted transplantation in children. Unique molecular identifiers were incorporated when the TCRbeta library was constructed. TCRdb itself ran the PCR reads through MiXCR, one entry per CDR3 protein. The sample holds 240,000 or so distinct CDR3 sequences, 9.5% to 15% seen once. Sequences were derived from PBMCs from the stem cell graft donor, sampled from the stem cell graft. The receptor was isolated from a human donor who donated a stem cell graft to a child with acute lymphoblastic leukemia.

CDR3 coding DNA: TGTGCCAGCAGCCAAGGCCAGCGGGCAGATACGCAGTATTTT. It translates to CASSQGQRADTQYF. The J gene is TRBJ2-3, the V gene TRBV4-2; D possibly corresponds to TRBD2 (6 bases). The CDR3 is 14 residues long. Trimming pared 1 base from V and 4 bases from J, leaving 9 bases between. Germline lookup yields CDR1 LGHNA and CDR2 YNFKEQ.